Presented here are 3 T cell receptor beta chains from one specimen sequenced in a study of T cell responses to AZD1222 COVID-19 vaccine. Assay: immunoSEQ multiplex PCR; the TCRdb copy retains only in-frame clones and omits some. The sample carries around 160,000 clones, approximately 89% recorded once. Specimen: peripheral blood, collected on day 0 of AZD1222 vaccination. The receptors come from an adult in good health.

The chain's CDR3 is CASSRSGDQPQHF. In nucleotides, the CDR3 is TGCGCCAGCAGCCGATCCGGGGATCAGCCCCAGCATTTT. This chain connects TRBV5-1 to TRBJ1-5; D remains unclear. This CDR3 is 13 amino acids long. The V gene's germline CDR1 is SGHRS and CDR2 YFSETQ. Trimming left V 4 bases short and J 5 bases short, with 10 bases between. Full variable domain (outside the CDR3, taken from reference TRBV5-1 and TRBJ1-5): KAGVTQTPRYLIKTRGQQVTLSCSPISGHRSVSWYQQTPGQGLQFLFEYFSETQRNKGNFPGRFSGRQFSNSRSEMNVSTLELGDSALYLCASSRSGDQPQHFGDGTRLSIL.

The chain recombines TRBV25-1 with TRBJ2-7; either TRBD1 or TRBD2 may supply D (5 bases each). Trimming pared 5 bases from V and 0 bases from J, leaving 20 bases between. The V gene's germline CDR1 is MGHDK and CDR2 SYGVNS. The CDR3 is 17 residues long. DNA of the CDR3: TGTGCCAGCAGTTCAAATCCCGGGACGACAAGCTCCTACGAGCAGTACTTC. This translates into CASSSNPGTTSSYEQYF.

The chain is built from TRBV18 and TRBJ2-7, with 10 bases identical to TRBD1. This CDR3 contains 16 residues. Germline trimming cut 5 bases from V and 1 base from J; bases unmatched to any gene: 8. CDR1 and CDR2 (germline): KGHSH, LQKENI. The CDR3: CASSSTGTGVSYEQYF. The CDR3 region has the DNA TGTGCCAGCTCATCTACCGGGACAGGGGTGTCCTACGAGCAGTACTTC.